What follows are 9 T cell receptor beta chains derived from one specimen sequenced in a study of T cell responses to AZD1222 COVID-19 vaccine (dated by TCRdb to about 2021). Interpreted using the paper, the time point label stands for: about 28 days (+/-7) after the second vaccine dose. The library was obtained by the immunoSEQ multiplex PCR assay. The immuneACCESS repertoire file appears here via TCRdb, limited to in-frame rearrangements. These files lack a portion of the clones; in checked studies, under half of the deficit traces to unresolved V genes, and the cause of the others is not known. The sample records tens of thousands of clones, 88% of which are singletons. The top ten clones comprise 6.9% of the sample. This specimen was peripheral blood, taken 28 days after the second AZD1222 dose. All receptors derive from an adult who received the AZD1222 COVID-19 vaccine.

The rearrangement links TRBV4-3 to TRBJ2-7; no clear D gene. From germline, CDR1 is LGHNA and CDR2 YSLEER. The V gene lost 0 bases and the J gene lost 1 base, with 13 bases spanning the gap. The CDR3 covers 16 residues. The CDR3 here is CASSQEVQVGSYEQYF. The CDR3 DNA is TGCGCCAGCAGCCAAGAAGTTCAGGTCGGATCCTACGAGCAGTACTTC.

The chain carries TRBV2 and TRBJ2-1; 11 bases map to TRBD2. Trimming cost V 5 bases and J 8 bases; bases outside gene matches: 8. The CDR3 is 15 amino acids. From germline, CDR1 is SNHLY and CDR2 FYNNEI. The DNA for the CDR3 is TGTGCCAGCAGTTTAAGACTAGCGGGAATGCATGAGCAGTTCTTC. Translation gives CASSLRLAGMHEQFF.

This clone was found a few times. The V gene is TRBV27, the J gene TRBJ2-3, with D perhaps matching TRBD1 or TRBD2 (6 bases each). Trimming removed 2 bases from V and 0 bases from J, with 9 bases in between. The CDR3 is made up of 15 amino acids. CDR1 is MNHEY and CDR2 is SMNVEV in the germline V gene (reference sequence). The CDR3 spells CASSLRGLSTDTQYF. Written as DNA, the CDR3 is TGTGCCAGCAGTTTACGGGGGCTTAGCACAGATACGCAGTATTTT.

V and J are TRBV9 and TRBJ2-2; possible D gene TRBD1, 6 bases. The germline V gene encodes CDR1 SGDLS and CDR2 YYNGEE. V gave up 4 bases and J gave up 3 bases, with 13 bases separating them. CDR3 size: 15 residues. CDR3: CASSTTGIDTGELFF. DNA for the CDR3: TGTGCCAGCAGCACCACAGGGATCGACACCGGGGAGCTGTTTTTT.

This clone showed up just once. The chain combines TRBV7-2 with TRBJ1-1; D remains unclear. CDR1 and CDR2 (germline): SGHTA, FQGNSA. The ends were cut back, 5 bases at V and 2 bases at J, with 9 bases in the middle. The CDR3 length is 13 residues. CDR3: CASSPYLNTEAFF. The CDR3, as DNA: TGTGCCAGCAGCCCTTACCTAAACACTGAAGCTTTCTTT.

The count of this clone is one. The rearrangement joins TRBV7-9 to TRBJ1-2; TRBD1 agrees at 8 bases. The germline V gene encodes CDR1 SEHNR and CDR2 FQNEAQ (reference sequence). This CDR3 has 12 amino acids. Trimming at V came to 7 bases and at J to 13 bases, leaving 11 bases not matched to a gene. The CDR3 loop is CASTDRETISTF. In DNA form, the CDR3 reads TGTGCCAGCACGGACAGGGAGACTATCTCCACCTTC. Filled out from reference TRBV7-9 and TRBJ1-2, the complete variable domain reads DTGVSQNPRHKITKRGQNVTFRCDPISEHNRLYWYRQTLGQGPEFLTYFQNEAQLEKSRLLSDRFSAERPKGSFSTLEIQRTEQGDSAMYLCASTDRETISTFGSGTRLTVV.

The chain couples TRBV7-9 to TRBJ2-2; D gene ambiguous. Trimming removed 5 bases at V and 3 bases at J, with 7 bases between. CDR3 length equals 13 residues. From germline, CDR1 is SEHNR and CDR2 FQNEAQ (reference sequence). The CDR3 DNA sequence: TGTGCCAGCAGCGCCCCCTACACCGGGGAGCTGTTTTTT. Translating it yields CASSAPYTGELFF. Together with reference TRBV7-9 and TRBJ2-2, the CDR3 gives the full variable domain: DTGVSQNPRHKITKRGQNVTFRCDPISEHNRLYWYRQTLGQGPEFLTYFQNEAQLEKSRLLSDRFSAERPKGSFSTLEIQRTEQGDSAMYLCASSAPYTGELFFGEGSRLTVL.

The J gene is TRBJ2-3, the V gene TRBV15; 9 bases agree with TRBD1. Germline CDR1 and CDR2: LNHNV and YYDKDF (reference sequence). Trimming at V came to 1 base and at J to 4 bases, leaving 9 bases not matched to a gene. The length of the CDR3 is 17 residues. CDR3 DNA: TGTGCCACCAGCAGAGTGGGACAGGGAAAGTTTTCAGATACGCAGTATTTT. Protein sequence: CATSRVGQGKFSDTQYF.

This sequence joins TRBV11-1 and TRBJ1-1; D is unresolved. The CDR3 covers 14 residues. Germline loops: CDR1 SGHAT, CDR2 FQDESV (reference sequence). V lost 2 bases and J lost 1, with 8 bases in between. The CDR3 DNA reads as TGTGCCAGCAGCTTAAGAGCTGGGAACACTGAAGCTTTCTTT. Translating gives CASSLRAGNTEAFF. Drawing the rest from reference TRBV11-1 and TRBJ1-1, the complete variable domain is EAEVAQSPRYKITEKSQAVAFWCDPISGHATLYWYRQILGQGPELLVQFQDESVVDDSQLPKDRFSAERLKGVDSTLKIQPAELGDSAMYLCASSLRAGNTEAFFGQGTRLTVV.